A selection of T cell receptor beta chains follows, all from one sample in a study of T cell changes during pregnancy in multiple sclerosis. The method was immunoSEQ multiplex PCR; TCRdb's version includes in-frame clones alone and lacks a portion of them. The sample has tens of thousands of clones, just over 90% seen once; the top ten hold over 0.4%. The input for sequencing was CD4+ T cells from peripheral blood mononuclear cells, taken in the first trimester of pregnancy. These receptors originate from a female donor in good health, enrolled as a control in a pregnancy study. CDR3s include the opening cysteine and the closing phenylalanine or tryptophan. A D gene is named only where the DNA matches it firmly. Not all rows give a size; the values are once, few, many and, for expanded clones, a class.

>TRBV10-1|NA|NA|TRBJ2-7
TGCGCCAGCAGTGAGGAACGGGGGGCCGGCGAGCAGTACTTC
CASSEERGAGEQYF
>TRBV6-5|NA|NA|TRBJ1-3
TGTGCCAGCCACCTAGGAAACACCATATATTTT
CASHLGNTIYF
>TRBV4-1|NA|TRBD1|TRBJ2-3
TGCGCCAGCAGCCAAGTGATCTTGGGGACAGGGGGCACAGATACGCAGTATTTT
CASSQVILGTGGTDTQYF
>TRBV18|few|NA|TRBJ1-1
TGTGCCAGCTCCCCCGCTATGAACACTGAAGCTTTCTTT
CASSPAMNTEAFF
>TRBV20-1|NA|NA|TRBJ2-5
TGCAGTGCAGCACCGTCGGGGACCCAGTACTTC
CSAAPSGTQYF
>TRBV6-5|NA|TRBD1|TRBJ1-2
TGTGCCAGCAGTAGGACAGGGGTGCGGGGCTACACCTTC
CASSRTGVRGYTF
>TRBV7-2|few|NA|TRBJ2-3
TGTGCCAGCAGCTCGAAACTGAGTTTGTTCACAGATACGCAGTATTTT
CASSSKLSLFTDTQYF
>TRBV7-2|NA|NA|TRBJ2-2
TGTGCCAGCAGCCCGTGGGGGGCGAACACCGGGGAGCTGTTTTTT
CASSPWGANTGELFF
>TRBV28|NA|TRBD2|TRBJ2-3
TGTGCCAGCAGTTACCCGCGACTAGCGGGGCAAAGCACAGATACGCAGTATTTT
CASSYPRLAGQSTDTQYF
>TRBV7-8|NA|NA|TRBJ2-1
TGTGCCAGCAGCTCGAATCGACAGAACGCCCTCTACAATGAGCAGTTCTTC
CASSSNRQNALYNEQFF
>TRBV18|NA|NA|TRBJ1-1
TGTGCCAGCTCACCAGGGGACAAAAGGGCTTTCTTT
CASSPGDKRAFF
>TRBV11-2|NA|TRBD2|TRBJ2-1
TGTGCCAGCAGCTTAGGACTAGCGGGGGGAAATGAGCAGTTCTTC
CASSLGLAGGNEQFF
>TRBV18|NA|TRBD1|TRBJ2-1
TGTGCCAGCTCACCAACGGAGACAGGGGTCTTTTACAATGAGCAGTTCTTC
CASSPTETGVFYNEQFF
>TRBV10-3|NA|TRBD2|TRBJ2-2
TGTGCCATCAGCGTCGGGGGGGAGGAGCTGTTTTTT
CAISVGGEELFF
>TRBV2|NA|TRBD1|TRBJ2-7
TGTGCCAGCAGTTTTAACAGGGGACCCCCGGGAAACGAGCAGTACTTC
CASSFNRGPPGNEQYF
>TRBV18|NA|NA|TRBJ2-3
TGTGCCAGCTCACCTGGGGCAGGGAATTCAGATACGCAGTATTTT
CASSPGAGNSDTQYF
>TRBV20-1|NA|NA|TRBJ1-1
TGCAGTGCTAGTCTGGGCGGGGGGGCTTTCTTT
CSASLGGGAFF
>TRBV5-5|NA|TRBD1|TRBJ1-4
TGTGCCAGCAGCCTACAGGGGGCCCCGAATGAAAAACTGTTTTTT
CASSLQGAPNEKLFF
>TRBV7-2|NA|NA|TRBJ1-3
TGTGCCAGCAGCTTAACGGGGGGTGGAAACACCATATATTTT
CASSLTGGGNTIYF
>TRBV9|NA|TRBD1|TRBJ1-6
TGTGCCAGCAGCGTAGCTAAACAGGGGATCAATTCACCCCTCCACTTT
CASSVAKQGINSPLHF
>TRBV6-6|once|TRBD1|TRBJ1-2
TGTGCCAGCAGCCTTACAGGGGGGTCCGGCTACACCTTC
CASSLTGGSGYTF
>TRBV29-1|NA|NA|TRBJ1-2
TGCAGCGCCGGTATGGACTATGGCTACACCTTC
CSAGMDYGYTF
>TRBV5-6|few|NA|TRBJ2-3
TGTGCCAGCACCTTGGCGGGCGGGGGCCTATCGGATACGCAGTATTTT
CASTLAGGGLSDTQYF
>TRBV27|NA|TRBD2|TRBJ2-3
TGTGCCAGCAGTTTTTCCCTAGCGGGGGGGCCCTCTAGCACAGATACGCAGTATTTT
CASSFSLAGGPSSTDTQYF
>TRBV6-6|NA|TRBD1|TRBJ1-4
TGTGCCACCAAACAGGGGAACGGTGAAAAACTGTTTTTT
CATKQGNGEKLFF
>TRBV9|NA|NA|TRBJ1-1
TGTGCCAGCAGCGTAGAGGGCAGGGCGAACACTGAAGCTTTCTTT
CASSVEGRANTEAFF
>TRBV7-3|NA|NA|TRBJ2-1
TGTGCCAGCAGCCCCGGGGTAGCCCCTAACGATGAGCAGTTCTTC
CASSPGVAPNDEQFF
>TRBV20-1|NA|NA|TRBJ1-1
TGCAGTGCTAGGAGGGGGGGAGCTTTCTTT
CSARRGGAFF
>TRBV18|NA|TRBD1|TRBJ1-4
TGTGCCAGCTCGGAACGGACAGGACCTAATGAAAAACTGTTTTTT
CASSERTGPNEKLFF
>TRBV7-2|NA|TRBD2|TRBJ2-7
TGTGCCAGCAGTCGGACTAGCGGAACCTACGAGCAGTACTTC
CASSRTSGTYEQYF
>TRBV7-2|NA|NA|TRBJ2-3
TGTGCCAGCAGCTTAGCCGGGACTGGAACAGATACGCAGTATTTT
CASSLAGTGTDTQYF
>TRBV27|NA|TRBD2|TRBJ2-1
TGTGCCAGCAGTAATAGGGGACTAGCGGGGGGGGGAGGGGAGCAGTTCTTC
CASSNRGLAGGGGEQFF
>TRBV5-4|once|TRBD1|TRBJ2-3
TGTGCCAGCAGCTTGGCTGGGACAGGGTTTTTCACAGATACGCAGTATTTT
CASSLAGTGFFTDTQYF
>TRBV18|NA|TRBD1|TRBJ2-7
TGTGCCAGCTCACCGGGGACAGCCTACGAGCAGTACTTC
CASSPGTAYEQYF
>TRBV5-1|NA|NA|TRBJ2-5
TGCGCCAGCAGCCCCCTCGGACAGATTCAAGAGACCCAGTACTTC
CASSPLGQIQETQYF
>TRBV2|NA|NA|TRBJ1-1
TGTGCCAGCACCCGGGACACTAACACTGAAGCTTTCTTT
CASTRDTNTEAFF
>TRBV4-3|once|NA|TRBJ1-3
TGCGCCAGCAGCCAAGTCCTCGGAAACACCATATATTTT
CASSQVLGNTIYF
>TRBV27|NA|NA|TRBJ2-1
TGTGCCAGCAGTTCCGGGGGCTCCTACAATGAGCAGTTCTTC
CASSSGGSYNEQFF
>TRBV12-5|NA|TRBD1|TRBJ1-2
TGTGCTAGTGGTCTCCCGGGACAGACGTATGGCTACACCTTC
CASGLPGQTYGYTF
>TRBV6-1|NA|TRBD1|TRBJ1-2
TGTGCCAGCACTAGGGACAGGTTAAGCTATGGCTACACCTTC
CASTRDRLSYGYTF
>TRBV5-1|NA|TRBD1|TRBJ2-7
TGCGCCAGCAGCAACCGGGACAGGGTATACGAGCAGTACTTC
CASSNRDRVYEQYF
>TRBV11-2|NA|NA|TRBJ1-5
TGTGCCAGCAGCCCCGGGGGTAATCAGCCCCAGCATTTT
CASSPGGNQPQHF
>TRBV11-1|NA|NA|TRBJ2-5
TGTGCCAGCAGCCGCCCCCCAATTTACAGGGAAGAGACCCAGTACTTC
CASSRPPIYREETQYF
>TRBV6-1|NA|NA|TRBJ2-7
TGTGCCAGCGGAGGGGTGGAGCAGTACTTC
CASGGVEQYF
>TRBV5-4|NA|NA|TRBJ1-3
TGTGCCAGCAGCTTCGCCAAGGACAGACGAAATTCTGGAAACACCATATATTTT
CASSFAKDRRNSGNTIYF
>TRBV9|NA|TRBD1|TRBJ1-2
TGTGCCAGCAGCGTAACCAAAGGGGGCGGTTTTCACTATGGCTACACCTTC
CASSVTKGGGFHYGYTF
>TRBV19|once|TRBD1|TRBJ1-1
TGTGCCAGTACCGACGGACAGGGGGGAAGGAATGCTGAAGCTTTCTTT
CASTDGQGGRNAEAFF
>TRBV19|NA|TRBD2|TRBJ2-7
TGTGCCAGTAGTATTAGCGGGGGGCTCCCCTCCGAGCAGTACTTC
CASSISGGLPSEQYF
>TRBV9|NA|NA|TRBJ1-3
TGTGCCAGCTCTCGCTTACCGACAGAAAATGGAAACACCATATATTTT
CASSRLPTENGNTIYF
>TRBV4-3|NA|TRBD2|TRBJ2-3
TGCGCCAGCAGCCAGCGGACTAGCGGAAGCACAGATACGCAGTATTTT
CASSQRTSGSTDTQYF
>TRBV28|NA|TRBD2|TRBJ2-1
TGTGCCAGCAGTCCCTCCGGGGGGGCGTTCAATGAGCAGTTCTTC
CASSPSGGAFNEQFF